This entry lists 16 T cell receptor beta chains sequenced from one sample in a study of cytomegalovirus exposure and HLA in healthy donors. PCR used 60 Vbeta primers and 13 Jbeta primers. This table comes from immunoSEQ multiplex PCR, and its TCRdb copy is limited to in-frame clones, with some not included. The sample includes about 140,000 clones, roughly 65% of them seen just once. Sequenced input: PBMCs. The source is a man aged 55 to 70 in good health and CMV-seronegative.

The chain combines TRBV28 with TRBJ2-3; D is ambiguous. With 8 bases removed from V and 1 base from J, the gap between germline ends came to 7 bases. Germline lookup yields CDR1 MDHEN and CDR2 SYDVKM. The CDR3 runs to 12 residues. CDR3 amino acids: CASARGTDTQYF. CDR3 nucleotides: TGTGCCAGCGCCCGAGGCACAGATACGCAGTATTTT.

This clone was observed once. This chain uses TRBV6-1 with TRBJ2-3; 7 bases align to TRBD2. This CDR3 has 16 amino acids. V was pared by 1 base and J by 6 bases, with 10 bases of the junction left unmatched. The germline gives CDR1 MNHNS, CDR2 SASEGT. DNA for the CDR3: TGTGCCAGCAGTGAAGGGGAGGGGACGAATAGGGATACGCAGTATTTT. Translation gives CASSEGEGTNRDTQYF.

V and J are TRBV27 and TRBJ1-1; 9 bases map to TRBD1. The CDR3 loop spans 14 amino acids. Germline V gives CDR1 MNHEY, CDR2 SMNVEV (reference sequence). The J segment lost 3 bases and the V segment lost 2 bases, leaving 1 base of the junction unmatched. The CDR3 protein is CASSLRDRDTEAFF. For the CDR3, the DNA is TGTGCCAGCAGTTTACGGGACAGGGACACTGAAGCTTTCTTT.

This clone was recorded only once. This chain links TRBV5-8 with TRBJ2-5; 10 bases fit TRBD2. The CDR3 contains 15 residues. V trimming: 3 bases; J trimming: 5 bases; junction bases outside the gene matches: 7. Per the germline V gene, CDR1 is SGHTS and CDR2 is YDEGEE. The chain's CDR3 is CASSSLAGERETQYF. The CDR3 bases are TGTGCCAGCAGCTCCCTAGCGGGAGAACGGGAGACCCAGTACTTC.

The gene calls are TRBV19 and TRBJ1-1; D not certain. V lost 7 bases and J 1 base, leaving 22 bases between the germline ends. This CDR3 is built from 17 residues. From germline, CDR1 is LNHDA and CDR2 SQIVND (reference sequence). CDR3 amino acids: CASILGGGSGSNTEAFF. In DNA form, the CDR3 reads TGTGCCAGTATTCTAGGAGGAGGGTCGGGGTCGAACACTGAAGCTTTCTTT.

This chain links TRBV6-6 with TRBJ1-5, with 7 bases lining up with TRBD1. Trimming at V came to 6 bases and at J to 2 bases, leaving 7 bases not matched to a gene. The CDR3 contains 15 residues. The germline gives CDR1 MNHNY, CDR2 SVGAGI (reference sequence). CDR3 coding DNA: TGTGCCAGCAGCCTGACCGGGACAGGCAATCAGCCCCAGCATTTT. Residues: CASSLTGTGNQPQHF.

This clone was counted a few times. The chain joins TRBV7-8 to TRBJ1-5; 7 bases map to TRBD1. CDR3 length: 13 residues. Germline CDR1 is SGHVS and CDR2 is FQNEAQ. The CDR3 DNA follows: TGTGTATCAGGGGGGCTCCACAATCAGCCCCAGCATTTT. The encoded protein is CVSGGLHNQPQHF.

The rearrangement uses TRBV27 and TRBJ1-4; D is uncertain. The CDR3 covers 16 residues. The V and J ends lost 0 bases and 2 bases respectively, with 10 bases between them. CDR1 is MNHEY and CDR2 is SMNVEV in the germline V gene (reference sequence). CDR3 amino acids: CASSLSRGFTNEKLFF. As DNA, the CDR3 is TGTGCCAGCAGTTTATCTCGAGGGTTCACTAATGAAAAACTGTTTTTT. Complete variable domain (other parts from reference TRBV27 and TRBJ1-4): EAQVTQNPRYLITVTGKKLTVTCSQNMNHEYMSWYRQDPGLGLRQIYYSMNVEVTDKGDVPEGYKVSRKEKRNFPLILESPSPNQTSLYFCASSLSRGFTNEKLFFGSGTQLSVL.

The V call is TRBV7-9, the J call TRBJ1-2, with D hard to call. V was pared by 5 bases and J by 8 bases, with 24 bases between. Germline loops: CDR1 SEHNR, CDR2 FQNEAQ (reference sequence). There are 16 residues in the CDR3. The DNA of the CDR3 is TGTGCCAGCAGCCCAACGCTCTGGACGCCCGGAGGGGGCTACACCTTC. Its translation is CASSPTLWTPGGGYTF.

This chain uses TRBV4-1 with TRBJ1-4; D perhaps matches TRBD1 (6 bases). The germline gives CDR1 MGHRA, CDR2 YSYEKL. The CDR3 is 17 amino acids. Trimming took 0 bases from V and 7 from J, leaving 18 bases between them. The CDR3 DNA sequence: TGCGCCAGCAGCCAAGATCTTGGGGGCAGGGTGGGTGAAAAACTGTTTTTT. Residues: CASSQDLGGRVGEKLFF.

The V gene is TRBV29-1, the J gene TRBJ2-3; D is possibly TRBD1 (6 bases). The CDR3 is 16 amino acids. Germline-derived CDR1 and CDR2 are SQVTM and ANQGSEA. Trimming shortened V by 4 bases and J by 3 bases, and 20 bases separated the two germline ends. CDR3 bases: TGCAGCGTTGCTGTGGAGTGGGCAGGGGAAACAGATACGCAGTATTTT. It encodes CSVAVEWAGETDTQYF.

The chain is built from TRBV19 and TRBJ2-3; TRBD2 matches at 14 bases. Germline CDR1 and CDR2: LNHDA and SQIVND (reference sequence). V lost 5 bases to trimming and J lost 10 bases; unmatched junction nucleotides: 11. The CDR3 has 16 residues. The CDR3 DNA reads TGTGCCAGTAGTGCCGGGACTAGCGGGGGCGAAGGCCCGCAGTATTTT. Encoded protein: CASSAGTSGGEGPQYF.

The V call is TRBV5-4, the J call TRBJ1-2; TRBD1 matches at 9 bases. In germline, CDR1 is SGHNT, CDR2 YYREEE (reference sequence). Unmatched junction bases numbered 8, after V lost 5 bases and J lost 0 bases. The CDR3 spans 16 residues. The CDR3 nucleotides are TGTGCCAGCAGGGGGGGGACAGGGACTTCTAACTATGGCTACACCTTC. The encoded protein is CASRGGTGTSNYGYTF.

V usage is TRBV5-8 and J usage is TRBJ2-5, with D possibly TRBD2 on 5 matching bases. V lost 0 bases, J lost 7 bases, and 19 bases lay in between. The germline gives CDR1 SGHTS, CDR2 YDEGEE. This CDR3 comprises 16 residues. CDR3 protein: CASSLEGGLGLGTQYF. DNA for the CDR3: TGTGCCAGCAGCTTGGAAGGTGGACTGGGGTTGGGGACCCAGTACTTC. The full variable domain, in which reference TRBV5-8 and TRBJ2-5 provide the parts outside the CDR3, is EAGVTQSPTHLIKTRGQQATLRCSPISGHTSVYWYQQALGLGLQFLLWYDEGEERNRGNFPPRFSGRQFPNYSSELNVNALELEDSALYLCASSLEGGLGLGTQYFGPGTRLLVL.

The chain recombines TRBV7-2 with TRBJ1-2; D unresolved. Germline CDR1 SGHTA, CDR2 FQGNSA. This CDR3 contains 17 residues. V lost 0 bases to trimming and J lost 4 bases, with 18 bases between them. Here the CDR3 reads CASSLATAWEPFYGYTF. CDR3 bases: TGTGCCAGCAGCTTAGCCACAGCATGGGAGCCTTTCTATGGCTACACCTTC. Looking up the rest from reference TRBV7-2 and TRBJ1-2 gives the full variable domain: GAGVSQSPSNKVTEKGKDVELRCDPISGHTALYWYRQSLGQGLEFLIYFQGNSAPDKSGLPSDRFSAERTGGSVSTLTIQRTQQEDSAVYLCASSLATAWEPFYGYTFGSGTRLTVV.

Here the CDR3 reads CASSLARGLSYEQYF. The CDR3, as DNA: TGCGCCAGCAGCTTGGCCAGGGGTCTTTCCTACGAGCAGTACTTC. The chain carries TRBV5-1 and TRBJ2-7; D is perhaps TRBD1 (6 bases). Germline V CDR1 and CDR2: SGHRS, YFSETQ. The CDR3 is made up of 15 amino acids. Trimming cost V 0 bases and J 1 base, with 11 bases left between them.